This entry lists 27 T cell receptor beta chains sequenced from one sample in a study of cytomegalovirus exposure and HLA in healthy donors. This PCR relied on a set of 60 Vbeta primers and 13 Jbeta primers. Produced via immunoSEQ multiplex PCR; TCRdb's table is partial and in-frame only. The sample has fewer than 150,000 clones; roughly three quarters are singletons. Source material: PBMCs. Every receptor here comes from a man aged 30-40 years in good health and CMV-seronegative.

The rearrangement uses TRBV28 and TRBJ1-1, with 9 bases that match TRBD1. This CDR3 is 14 amino acids long. Germline V gene data show CDR1 as MDHEN and CDR2 as SYDVKM. V trimming: 5 bases; J trimming: 3 bases; junction bases outside the gene matches: 4. CDR3 loop: CASSTGGAHTEAFF. The CDR3 DNA sequence: TGTGCCAGCAGTACAGGGGGCGCGCACACTGAAGCTTTCTTT.

This clone appeared a few times. The chain links TRBV21-1 to TRBJ2-5; TRBD2, the table's D call, was not compared with the DNA. TRBV21-1 constitutes a pseudogene. The CDR3 consists of 15 residues. The CDR3 bases are TGTGCCAGCAGCAAAACCCGGCGGGGAGCGGAGACCCAGTACTTC. It is translated as CASSKTRRGAETQYF.

This clone showed up just a few times. This chain connects TRBV12-5 to TRBJ2-1, with 10 bases matching TRBD1. The CDR3 contains 19 residues. V trimming: 3 bases; J trimming: 6 bases; junction bases outside the gene matches: 17. The germline V gene has CDR1 LGHNT and CDR2 FRNRAP. The CDR3 loop reads CASGFSRDRGHQTSNEQFF. The CDR3 DNA sequence: TGTGCTAGTGGTTTCAGCCGGGACAGGGGCCATCAGACAAGCAATGAGCAGTTCTTC.

This clone was counted once. V gene TRBV5-1 combines with J gene TRBJ1-1; perhaps TRBD1 as D (5 bases). There are 15 residues in the CDR3. The V gene lost 0 bases and the J gene lost 0 bases, with 9 bases spanning the gap. The germline V gene has CDR1 SGHRS and CDR2 YFSETQ. As DNA, the CDR3 is TGCGCCAGCAGCTTGGGGGAGGGGCTGAACACTGAAGCTTTCTTT. Residues: CASSLGEGLNTEAFF.

The chain recombines TRBV28 with TRBJ2-7; TRBD2 matches 10 bases. With V trimmed by 6 bases and J by 8 bases, 10 bases remained unmatched. Germline V gene data show CDR1 as MDHEN and CDR2 as SYDVKM. The CDR3 totals 14 residues. Here the CDR3 DNA reads TGTGCCAGCAGGCCCCCGGGACTAGCGATCAAGCAGTACTTC. It translates to CASRPPGLAIKQYF. The full variable domain, its missing parts supplied by reference TRBV28 and TRBJ2-7, is DVKVTQSSRYLVKRTGEKVFLECVQDMDHENMFWYRQDPGLGLRLIYFSYDVKMKEKGDIPEGYSVSREKKERFSLILESASTNQTSMYLCASRPPGLAIKQYFGPGTRLTVT.

This clone was counted between two and nine times. The chain has TRBV6-1 and TRBJ1-2; D uncertain. CDR1 MNHNS and CDR2 SASEGT come from the germline V gene. The CDR3 consists of 17 residues. The V and J ends lost 2 bases and 3 bases respectively, with 19 bases between them. CDR3 coding DNA: TGTGCCAGCAGTGAAAGCCCCCTGGACCGCGGGTACTATGGCTACACCTTC. Protein product: CASSESPLDRGYYGYTF.

The J gene is TRBJ1-1, the V gene TRBV30; 10 bases map to TRBD1. Germline V gene lookup returns CDR1 GTSNPN and CDR2 SVGIG (reference sequence). V lost 0 bases and J lost 7; bases outside the gene matches: 5. The CDR3 covers 14 residues. The CDR3 DNA follows: TGTGCCTGGAGTGTGGGGACAGGGGTGGGTGAAGCTTTCTTT. Translated, it gives CAWSVGTGVGEAFF.

The chain couples TRBV10-3 to TRBJ2-7, with TRBD2 identical over 9 bases. V was pared by 4 bases and J by 5 bases, with 6 bases of the junction left unmatched. From germline, CDR1 is ENHRY and CDR2 SYGVKD. This CDR3 comprises 14 residues. CDR3 loop: CAISGASGVDEQYF. CDR3 sequence (DNA): TGTGCCATCAGTGGGGCTAGCGGGGTAGACGAGCAGTACTTC.

The chain employs TRBV19 and TRBJ1-5, with D perhaps matching TRBD1 (6 bases). Trimming cost V 8 bases and J 4 bases, with 12 bases left between them. The CDR3 runs to 13 residues. In germline, CDR1 is LNHDA, CDR2 SQIVND (reference sequence). The CDR3 reads CASGFRGNQPQHF. The DNA of the CDR3 is TGTGCCAGTGGTTTCAGGGGAAATCAGCCCCAGCATTTT.

This clone was counted a few times. The chain is built from TRBV5-5 and TRBJ2-1; TRBD1 matches at 8 bases. Germline CDR1 is SGHKS and CDR2 is YYEKEE (reference sequence). This CDR3 spans 16 amino acids. Unmatched junction bases numbered 14, after V lost 4 bases and J lost 8 bases. This CDR3 is CASSIRQGTFIDEQFF. Written as DNA, the CDR3 is TGTGCCAGCAGCATCAGACAGGGGACATTTATCGATGAGCAGTTCTTC.

This clone was seen more than once but under ten times. The chain couples TRBV7-2 to TRBJ2-7; a weak D match, TRBD1 (6 bases). Trimming left V 5 bases short and J 8 bases short, with 19 bases between. CDR3 length: 14 amino acids. The germline CDR1 and CDR2 sequences are SGHTA and FQGNSA. The CDR3 loop reads CASSPGQGPLKQYF. Here the CDR3 DNA reads TGTGCCAGCAGCCCGGGCCAGGGGCCCTTAAAGCAGTACTTC.

This clone was observed a handful of times. The chain links TRBV5-1 to TRBJ2-7; 8 bases line up with TRBD1. With V trimmed by 4 bases and J by 5 bases, 8 bases remained unmatched. There are 14 residues in the CDR3. CDR1 is SGHRS, CDR2 YFSETQ, per germline. The CDR3: CASSPWTGQNEQYF. The CDR3 DNA follows: TGCGCCAGCAGCCCCTGGACAGGGCAGAACGAGCAGTACTTC.

This chain's CDR3 is CASTPQGTGSYEQYF. CDR3 sequence (DNA): TGTGCCAGCACCCCCCAGGGGACAGGAAGTTACGAGCAGTACTTC. The chain couples TRBV5-6 to TRBJ2-7, with TRBD1 identical over 8 bases. V lost 6 bases, J lost 4 bases, and 12 bases stayed unmatched. There are 15 residues in the CDR3. Germline CDR1 reads SGHDT; CDR2 reads YYEEEE.

This clone was counted only a few times. The chain has TRBV4-3 and TRBJ1-2; D is perhaps TRBD1 (5 bases). CDR1 and CDR2 from the germline V gene are LGHNA and YSLEER. CDR3 length: 15 amino acids. V shed 1 base and J shed 4 bases, with 13 bases lying between them. Written as DNA, the CDR3 is TGCGCCAGCAGCCAAGGGAGGCGGGACGGCTATGGCTACACCTTC. Its protein product is CASSQGRRDGYGYTF.

This chain connects TRBV18 to TRBJ1-1; D possibly corresponds to TRBD1 (6 bases). V was clipped by 3 bases and J by 2 bases, with 10 bases between them. Germline V gene sequence: CDR1 KGHSH, CDR2 LQKENI. The CDR3 runs to 14 residues. Here the CDR3 DNA reads TGTGCCAGCTCACCGAGGGACATAAACACTGAAGCTTTCTTT. Protein: CASSPRDINTEAFF.

The chain combines TRBV18 with TRBJ2-3; D may be TRBD2 (5 bases). Germline loops: CDR1 KGHSH, CDR2 LQKENI. Trimming took off 8 bases at V and 2 bases at J, with 14 bases between the two ends. The CDR3 extends over 14 amino acids. CDR3 DNA sequence: TGTGCCAGCGCCCCGGGGAGATCCACAGATACGCAGTATTTT. Protein sequence: CASAPGRSTDTQYF.

This clone was seen at least ten times. The gene calls are TRBV27 and TRBJ1-1, with TRBD1 matching over 9 bases. J gave up 0 bases and V 4 bases, and 12 bases lay outside the gene matches. From germline, CDR1 is MNHEY and CDR2 SMNVEV (reference sequence). CDR3 length equals 18 residues. The CDR3 DNA follows: TGTGCCAGCAGTTCGGGACAGGGAGGCAGTACAATGAACACTGAAGCTTTCTTT. It is translated as CASSSGQGGSTMNTEAFF.

This sequence joins TRBV28 and TRBJ2-2; TRBD1 aligns across 9 bases. J gave up 6 bases and V 8 bases, and 10 bases lay outside the gene matches. Germline CDR1 reads MDHEN; CDR2 reads SYDVKM. This CDR3 is 15 amino acids long. The CDR3 DNA is TGTGCCAGCGTCTTCGGGGACAGGGAATCCGGGGAGCTGTTTTTT. Amino acids: CASVFGDRESGELFF. Full variable domain (outside the CDR3, taken from reference TRBV28 and TRBJ2-2): DVKVTQSSRYLVKRTGEKVFLECVQDMDHENMFWYRQDPGLGLRLIYFSYDVKMKEKGDIPEGYSVSREKKERFSLILESASTNQTSMYLCASVFGDRESGELFFGEGSRLTVL.

J is TRBJ2-5 and V is TRBV6-1, with no clear D. Germline values: CDR1 MNHNS, CDR2 SASEGT. V gave up 5 bases and J gave up 1 base, with 8 bases separating them. CDR3 length equals 13 residues. In DNA form, the CDR3 reads TGTGCCAGCAGTAATGTCATCCAAGAGACCCAGTACTTC. As protein: CASSNVIQETQYF.

Of note for this clone: An end of the junction does not agree with germline; a read error may underlie this. The chain combines TRBV2 with TRBJ1-4, with D unclear. The germline V gene has CDR1 SNHLY and CDR2 FYNNEI. This CDR3 contains 14 residues. CDR3 residues: CASTERRFGEKLFF. CDR3 nucleotides: TGTGCCAGCACTGAAAGGAGGTTTGGGGAAAAACTGTTTTTT.

The chain links TRBV2 to TRBJ2-1; the match to TRBD2 covers 9 bases. Germline values: CDR1 SNHLY, CDR2 FYNNEI. This CDR3 contains 15 residues. The V segment lost 9 bases and the J segment 8 bases; nucleotides outside the gene matches: 14. The CDR3 coding sequence is TGTGCCAGTGGTTATATGCGGGGGGGCGGGGATGAGCAGTTCTTC. Translation gives CASGYMRGGGDEQFF.

The chain carries TRBV28 and TRBJ1-2, with 7 bases aligning to TRBD1. V dropped 7 bases and J dropped 4; count of bases not matched to a gene: 6. The CDR3 has 13 amino acids. In germline, CDR1 is MDHEN, CDR2 SYDVKM. CDR3: CASTGTDTYGYTF. DNA of the CDR3: TGTGCCAGCACTGGGACAGACACCTATGGCTACACCTTC.

This chain links TRBV25-1 with TRBJ1-3, with 10 bases identical to TRBD1. CDR3 length: 13 residues. V gave up 6 bases and J gave up 11 bases; unmatched junction bases: 7. CDR1 and CDR2 (germline): MGHDK, SYGVNS. The CDR3 nucleotides are TGTGCCAGCAGCAAGGGACAGGGGTTCCCCATATATTTT. Its protein is CASSKGQGFPIYF.

CDR3 sequence reads: CASTWTGVVQETQYF. The DNA for the CDR3 is TGTGCCAGCACTTGGACAGGGGTCGTCCAAGAGACCCAGTACTTC. The rearrangement links TRBV6-1 to TRBJ2-5, with 9 bases lining up with TRBD1. The CDR3 runs to 15 residues. CDR1 is MNHNS and CDR2 is SASEGT in the germline V gene. V gave up 7 bases and J gave up 1 base; unmatched junction bases: 7.

The chain combines TRBV4-1 with TRBJ1-4; no clear D. The CDR3 covers 14 residues. Looked up from germline, CDR1 is MGHRA and CDR2 is YSYEKL. V was pared by 0 bases and J by 7 bases, with 9 bases between. The chain's CDR3 is CASSQEGSSEKLFF. The CDR3 DNA reads as TGCGCCAGCAGCCAAGAGGGGAGTAGTGAAAAACTGTTTTTT.

The chain has TRBV2 and TRBJ2-5; 9 positions agree with TRBD2. Trimming removed 7 bases from V and 2 bases from J; junction bases left unmatched: 14. In germline, CDR1 is SNHLY, CDR2 FYNNEI. This CDR3 is built from 17 residues. The CDR3 here is CASKGRLAGSWQETQYF. Written as DNA, the CDR3 is TGTGCCAGCAAAGGTCGCCTAGCGGGGAGTTGGCAAGAGACCCAGTACTTC. The whole variable domain, remainder taken from reference TRBV2 and TRBJ2-5, is EPEVTQTPSHQVTQMGQEVILRCVPISNHLYFYWYRQILGQKVEFLVSFYNNEISEKSEIFDDQFSVERPDGSNFTLKIRSTKLEDSAMYFCASKGRLAGSWQETQYFGPGTRLLVL.

This sequence joins TRBV7-2 and TRBJ2-7; 7 bases are shared with TRBD2. The germline V gene encodes CDR1 SGHTA and CDR2 FQGNSA. CDR3 length: 16 amino acids. J was trimmed by 0 bases and V by 5 bases; bases with no gene match: 10. For the CDR3, the DNA is TGTGCCAGCAGCCTCATATTCGGGAGGAGCTCCTACGAGCAGTACTTC. Residues: CASSLIFGRSSYEQYF.